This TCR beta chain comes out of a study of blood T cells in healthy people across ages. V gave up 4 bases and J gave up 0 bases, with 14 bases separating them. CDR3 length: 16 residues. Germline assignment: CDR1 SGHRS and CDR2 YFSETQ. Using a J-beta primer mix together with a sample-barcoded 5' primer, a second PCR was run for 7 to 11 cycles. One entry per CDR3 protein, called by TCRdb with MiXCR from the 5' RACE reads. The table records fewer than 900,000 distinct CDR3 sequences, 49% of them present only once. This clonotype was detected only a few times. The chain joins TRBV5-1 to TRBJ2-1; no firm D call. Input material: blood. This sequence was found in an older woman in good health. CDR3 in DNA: TGCGCCAGCAGCCCCTTAGTTGGAAGCTCCTACAATGAGCAGTTCTTC. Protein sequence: CASSPLVGSSYNEQFF.